A single sample gave rise to the 5 T cell receptor beta chains below, sequenced in a study of regulatory T cells in long-lasting Graves disease. Regarding time point: newly diagnosed GD, antithyroid drugs for less than 3 months. Preparation of the TCR library used RNA extracted from PBMCs. Libraries of TCR beta came from iRepertoire HTBI primers plus Arm-PCR of CDR3 regions. A single record per CDR3 protein comes from TCRdb applying MiXCR to the multiplex PCR reads. This table has 350,000 to 500,000 distinct CDR3 sequences, roughly 17% appearing once. The same data also contributed to another study, on T cells in Graves' hyperthyroidism and ophthalmopathy.

The source material was peripheral blood mononuclear cells (PBMCs), sampled at new diagnosis, from a patient treated with antithyroid drugs. The receptors derive from a woman aged 18-29 years with Graves disease.

This clonotype has only a few counts. This chain connects TRBV6-1 to TRBJ1-1; D perhaps matches TRBD1 (5 bases). Germline-derived CDR1 and CDR2 are MNHNS and SASEGT. Trimming shortened V by 6 bases and J by 7 bases, and 21 bases separated the two germline ends. CDR3 size: 15 residues. The CDR3 DNA reads as TGTGCCAGCAGGCTTCCCCCAGGGTACGGAGGTGAAGCTTTCTTT. This codes for CASRLPPGYGGEAFF.

This clonotype came up many times. The chain couples TRBV3-1 to TRBJ1-1; 7 nucleotides agree with TRBD1. Looked up from germline, CDR1 is LGHDT and CDR2 is YNNKEL (reference sequence). CDR3 length: 14 residues. The junction had 5 bases not matched to a gene; V was cut back by 7 bases and J by 0 bases. Written as DNA, the CDR3 is TGTGCCAGCACCCAGGGACAGTTGAACACTGAAGCTTTCTTT. Translating it yields CASTQGQLNTEAFF.

This clonotype was detected many times. The genes are TRBV7-3 and TRBJ2-3; D call uncertain. The V end lost 1 base, the J end lost 4 bases, and 12 bases lay between the germline ends. Germline CDR1 SGHTA, CDR2 FQGTGA. The CDR3 spans 15 residues. The CDR3 bases are TGTGCCAGCAGCTTAAACGGCCGACCCCCAGATACGCAGTATTTT. Its translation: CASSLNGRPPDTQYF.

This clonotype was counted a few times. The J gene is TRBJ2-2, the V gene TRBV9; TRBD1 matches 9 bases. Germline CDR1 SGDLS, CDR2 YYNGEE. The CDR3 is made up of 16 amino acids. J was trimmed by 3 bases and V by 3 bases; bases with no gene match: 6. The CDR3 coding sequence is TGTGCCAGCAGCGCCAGGGACAGGGCGGACACCGGGGAGCTGTTTTTT. This codes for CASSARDRADTGELFF.

In this sample, this clonotype turned up a few times. This chain joins TRBV20-1 and TRBJ2-7; TRBD2 matches at 8 bases. With 7 bases clipped from V and 7 bases from J, the junction kept 6 bases outside the gene matches. The CDR3 length is 11 residues. Germline CDR1 DFQATT, CDR2 SNEGSKA (reference sequence). The CDR3 reads CSVREGGEQYF. The CDR3 bases are TGCAGTGTTCGGGAGGGCGGTGAGCAGTACTTC.